This section outlines one T cell receptor (beta chain) sequence together with its context. The antigen is undetermined. Other DNA variants within this sample encode the same CDR3. Sorting with CD45RO/CCR7/CD25/CD127/CD95/CD27 yielded naive, central memory, regulatory and stem-like memory CD4+ cells. The sample comes from a study of beta chain features in type 1 diabetes. Expressed TCRB transcripts were sequenced because the entire RNA isolate underwent reverse transcription. TCRdb's copy holds only in-frame clones and misses some; the assay was immunoSEQ multiplex PCR. The sample includes some 200,000 clones, under 13% of them seen just once. Findings of the study overall: Patients showed naive, central memory and Treg TCRB repertoires that appeared more similar than those of healthy donors. PCR might favor shorter templates, equally in patients and controls.

CDR1 is LGHNA and CDR2 is YSLEER in the germline V gene. This CDR3 region has 14 residues. V was clipped by 4 bases and J by 4 bases; unmatched bases: 4. The V gene is TRBV4-3, the J gene TRBJ2-7, with TRBD1 identical over 10 bases. The sample taken for sequencing was central memory CD4+ T cells from blood. The clonotype was recovered from a man younger than 35 in good health. CDR3 sequence: CASSLRQGAYEQYF. The CDR3 nucleotides are TGCGCCAGCAGCCTACGACAGGGGGCTTACGAGCAGTACTTC.